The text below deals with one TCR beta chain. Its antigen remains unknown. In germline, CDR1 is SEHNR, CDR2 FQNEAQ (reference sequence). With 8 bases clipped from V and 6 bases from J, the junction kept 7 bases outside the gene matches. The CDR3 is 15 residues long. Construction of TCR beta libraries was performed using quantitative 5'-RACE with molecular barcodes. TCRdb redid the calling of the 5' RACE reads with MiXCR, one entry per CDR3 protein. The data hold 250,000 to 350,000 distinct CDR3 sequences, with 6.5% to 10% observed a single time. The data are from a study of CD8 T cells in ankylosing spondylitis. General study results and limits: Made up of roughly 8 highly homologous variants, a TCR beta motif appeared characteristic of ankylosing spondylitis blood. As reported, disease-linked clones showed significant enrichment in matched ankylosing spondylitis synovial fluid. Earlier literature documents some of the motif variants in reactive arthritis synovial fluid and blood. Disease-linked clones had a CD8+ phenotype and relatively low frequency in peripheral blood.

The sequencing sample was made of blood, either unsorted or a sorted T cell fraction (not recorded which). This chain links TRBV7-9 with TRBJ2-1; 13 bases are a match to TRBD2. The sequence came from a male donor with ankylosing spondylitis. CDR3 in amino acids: CASGLAGEGVNEQFF. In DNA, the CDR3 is TGTGCCAGCGGACTAGCGGGGGAAGGGGTCAATGAGCAGTTCTTC.